Here is one T cell receptor beta chain with its context. There is no known antigen for this receptor. No base-level quality is on record; no much larger clone is a single base apart. Uncultured naive and memory CD4+ T cell DNA received deep-resolution immunoSEQ TCR-beta sequencing. On the authors' methods: During preprocessing, nonproductive sequences were removed, as were CDR3s that did not start with C, did not end with F or W, or were shorter than 7 amino acids. Cultured and uncultured naive and memory CD4+ repertoires were searched for previously identified spike- and CEF-reactive CDR3s. CDR3 homology was measured as pairwise Levenshtein distance, computed with the stringdist R package after trimming three terminal residues from each end. This immuneACCESS table, as held by TCRdb, lists in-frame sequences with V and J called but not all clones. Of the missing ones, under half trace to an unresolved V gene in checked studies; the others have no known cause. V, J and clone size derive from that table, while D and trimming were established from the DNA sequence. In all, the sample holds roughly 57,000 clones, and 86% of those were seen once. In total, the top ten clones hold about 1.5% of the sample.

CD4+ T cells from unexposed donors were collected before the COVID-19 pandemic (2011-2018). Naive and memory CD4+ T cells were separated from cryopreserved PBMCs by first enriching for CD4 and then performing EasySep naive CD4+ T cell enrichment. The leukapheresis product for the unexposed donors was obtained through commercial purchase. PBMCs were isolated from leukapheresis product or whole blood by Ficoll-Paque PLUS gradient centrifugation. The PBMCs went either fresh into the expansion assay or into cryopreservation at -140 degrees C. The QIAamp Micro DNA Kit was used to extract genomic DNA from the CD4+ T cells. The sample belongs to a study of CD4 T cells in relation to SARS-CoV-2 and coronaviruses (dated by TCRdb to the early 2020s). Regarding the complete study: Shared crossreactive spike epitopes were mapped to their HLA restriction using patient-derived lymphoblastoid cell lines. The study assessed, at the TCR clonotype level, memory CD4+ T cell crossreactivity between SARS-CoV-2 and common cold coronavirus spike proteins. The Adaptive Biotechnologies TCR-sequencing kit was used to sequence samples from three pre-COVID donors and the naive versus memory experiments, whereas other data were Illumina-based. For other donors in the study, expansion assays were sequenced with a different, Illumina-based TCR-beta assay.

The paper's findings and limits, for the study overall: Sequencing of naive versus memory cells indicated that the assay detects memory recall responses, not primary responses primed during culture. Pre-pandemic and post-infection samples were not both contributed by any donor, so tracing of the source of pre-existing responses was limited. Crossreactivity analysis was centred on spike protein, so crossreactivity against other viral proteins was not assessed. The study was limited by small numbers of patients and tested TCRs. Significantly weaker SARS-CoV-2-driven expansion was shown by crossreactive clones than by monoreactive clones, consistent with antigenic imprinting. About 60% of donors had memory CD4+ clonotypes that crossrecognized SARS-CoV-2 and at least one common cold coronavirus spike.

The source material was memory CD4+ T cells from PBMCs. The label giving this sample's cell subset or site can be read as: memory (non-naive) CD4+ T cells. The TCR comes from a human donor in good health.

The nucleotide sequence is TGTGCCAGCAGTGCCAGGGGGGGCTACACTGAAGCTTTCTTT. The encoded protein is CASSARGGYTEAFF. The chain uses TRBV27 and TRBJ1-1, with 7 middle bases fitting TRBD1. At the junction V is shortened by 5 bases and J by 3 bases; bases outside the gene matches: 6. For CDR1 and CDR2, the germline V gene (reference sequence) lists MNHEY and SMNVEV. The CDR3 numbers 14 residues from cysteine through phenylalanine. Kept here is only the CDR3 DNA, which spans 42 bases and is read in frame from base 1.